This TCR beta chain stems from a study of T-cell reconstitution after alpha-beta-depleted transplantation in children. Study-level points and caveats: High day-60 TCRbeta diversity in some patients came from surviving recipient T cells and thymic progenitors. T cells produced anew were the main source of T-cell counts and diversity one year after transplant.

This clonotype was seen ten or more times. The antigen is undetermined. TCRbeta library construction was performed incorporating unique molecular identifiers. From the PCR reads, TCRdb called clonotypes with MiXCR, one entry per CDR3 protein. Here the sample spans under 20,000 distinct CDR3 sequences, approximately 13% being singletons. The sequence derives from a female patient younger than 10 who had a stem cell transplant for congenital amegakaryocytic thrombocytopenia, so the T cells may come from the graft donor. Material: PBMCs, mostly from graft donor cells, obtained 60 days after TCRalphabeta/CD19-depleted stem cell transplant.

The chain's CDR3 is CSVGQGNYEQYF. Written as DNA, the CDR3 is TGCAGTGTCGGACAGGGAAATTACGAGCAGTACTTC. The chain links TRBV20-1 to TRBJ2-7; 8 positions agree with TRBD1. The CDR3 extends over 12 amino acids. J was trimmed by 4 bases and V by 7 bases; bases with no gene match: 6. Germline loops: CDR1 DFQATT, CDR2 SNEGSKA (reference sequence).